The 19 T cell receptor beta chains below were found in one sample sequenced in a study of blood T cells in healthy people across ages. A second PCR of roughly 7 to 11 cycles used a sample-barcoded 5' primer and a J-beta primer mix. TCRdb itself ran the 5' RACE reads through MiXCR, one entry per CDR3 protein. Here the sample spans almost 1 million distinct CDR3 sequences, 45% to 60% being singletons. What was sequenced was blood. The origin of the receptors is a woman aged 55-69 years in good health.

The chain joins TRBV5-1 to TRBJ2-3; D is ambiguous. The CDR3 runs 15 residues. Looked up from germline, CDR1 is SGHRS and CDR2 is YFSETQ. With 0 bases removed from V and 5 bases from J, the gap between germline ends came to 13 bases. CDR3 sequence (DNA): TGCGCCAGCAGCTTGGAAAGTGCGGCGCGAGATACGCAGTATTTT. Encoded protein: CASSLESAARDTQYF.

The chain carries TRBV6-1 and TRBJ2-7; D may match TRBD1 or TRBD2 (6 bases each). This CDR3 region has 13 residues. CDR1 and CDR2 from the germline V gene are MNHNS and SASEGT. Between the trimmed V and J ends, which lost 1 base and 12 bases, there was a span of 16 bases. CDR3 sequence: CASSEVGTSRGYF. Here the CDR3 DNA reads TGTGCCAGCAGTGAAGTAGGGACTTCCAGGGGGTACTTC.

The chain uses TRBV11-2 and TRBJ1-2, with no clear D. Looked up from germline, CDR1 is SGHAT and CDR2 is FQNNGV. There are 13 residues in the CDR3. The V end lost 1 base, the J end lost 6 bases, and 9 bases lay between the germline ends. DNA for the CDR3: TGTGCCAGCAGCTTAGGTGCCAACGATGGCTACACCTTC. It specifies CASSLGANDGYTF.

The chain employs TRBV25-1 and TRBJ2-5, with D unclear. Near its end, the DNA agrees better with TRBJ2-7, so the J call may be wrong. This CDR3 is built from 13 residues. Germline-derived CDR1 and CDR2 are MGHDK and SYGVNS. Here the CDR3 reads CASSEYSLGEQYF. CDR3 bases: TGTGCCAGCAGTGAATATTCGTTGGGCGAGCAGTACTTC.

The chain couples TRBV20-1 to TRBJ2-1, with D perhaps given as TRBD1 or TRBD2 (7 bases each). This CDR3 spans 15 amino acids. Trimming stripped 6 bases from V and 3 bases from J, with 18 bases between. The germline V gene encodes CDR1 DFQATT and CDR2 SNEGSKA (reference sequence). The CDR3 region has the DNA TGCAGTGCCCCCAGGGGGGGCTCTGGCTACAATGAGCAGTTCTTC. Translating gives CSAPRGGSGYNEQFF.

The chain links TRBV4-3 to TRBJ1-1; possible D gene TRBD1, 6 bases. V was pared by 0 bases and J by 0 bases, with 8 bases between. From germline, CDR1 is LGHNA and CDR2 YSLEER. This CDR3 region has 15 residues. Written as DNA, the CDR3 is TGCGCCAGCAGCCAAGAGGGGGGCCTGAACACTGAAGCTTTCTTT. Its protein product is CASSQEGGLNTEAFF.

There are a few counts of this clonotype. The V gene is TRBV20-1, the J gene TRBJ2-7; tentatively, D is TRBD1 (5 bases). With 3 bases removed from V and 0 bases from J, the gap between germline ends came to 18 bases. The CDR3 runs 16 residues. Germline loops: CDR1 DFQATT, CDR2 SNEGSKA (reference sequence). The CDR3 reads CSARGPWAYSSYEQYF. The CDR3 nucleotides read TGCAGTGCTAGGGGGCCGTGGGCGTACAGCTCCTACGAGCAGTACTTC.

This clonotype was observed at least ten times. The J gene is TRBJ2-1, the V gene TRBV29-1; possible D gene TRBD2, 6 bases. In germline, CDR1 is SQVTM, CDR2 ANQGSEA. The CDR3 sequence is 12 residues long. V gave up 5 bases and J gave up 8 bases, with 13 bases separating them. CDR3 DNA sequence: TGCAGCGTTACACTAGCTGGGCATGAGCAGTTCTTC. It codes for CSVTLAGHEQFF.

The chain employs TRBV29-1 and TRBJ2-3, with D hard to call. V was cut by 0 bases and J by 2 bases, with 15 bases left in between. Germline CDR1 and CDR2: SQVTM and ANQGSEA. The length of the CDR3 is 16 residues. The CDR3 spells CSVEDLYGLTTDTQYF. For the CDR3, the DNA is TGCAGCGTTGAAGATCTCTATGGGTTAACCACAGATACGCAGTATTTT.

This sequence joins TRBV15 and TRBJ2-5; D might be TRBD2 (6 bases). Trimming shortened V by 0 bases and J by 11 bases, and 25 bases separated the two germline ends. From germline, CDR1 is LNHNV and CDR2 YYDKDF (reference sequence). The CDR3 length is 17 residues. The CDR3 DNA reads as TGTGCCACCAGCAGAGACCCCGCCGCGGGGAACTACAATGAGCAGTACTTC. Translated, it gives CATSRDPAAGNYNEQYF.

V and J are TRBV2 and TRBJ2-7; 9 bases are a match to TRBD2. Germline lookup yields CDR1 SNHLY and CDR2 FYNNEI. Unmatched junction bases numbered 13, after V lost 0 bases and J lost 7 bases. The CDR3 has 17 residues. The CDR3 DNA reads TGTGCCAGCAGTGAAGCGAGGGCGGGAGGGAACTACAATGAGCAGTACTTC. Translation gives CASSEARAGGNYNEQYF. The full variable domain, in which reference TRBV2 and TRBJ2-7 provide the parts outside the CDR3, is EPEVTQTPSHQVTQMGQEVILRCVPISNHLYFYWYRQILGQKVEFLVSFYNNEISEKSEIFDDQFSVERPDGSNFTLKIRSTKLEDSAMYFCASSEARAGGNYNEQYFGPGTRLTVT.

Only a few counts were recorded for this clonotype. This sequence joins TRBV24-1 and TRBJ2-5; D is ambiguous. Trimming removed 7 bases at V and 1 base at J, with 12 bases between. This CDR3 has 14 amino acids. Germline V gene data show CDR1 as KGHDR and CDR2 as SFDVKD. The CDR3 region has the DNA TGTGCCACCAGCCTATCTGGTTTCCAAGAGACCCAGTACTTC. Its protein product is CATSLSGFQETQYF.

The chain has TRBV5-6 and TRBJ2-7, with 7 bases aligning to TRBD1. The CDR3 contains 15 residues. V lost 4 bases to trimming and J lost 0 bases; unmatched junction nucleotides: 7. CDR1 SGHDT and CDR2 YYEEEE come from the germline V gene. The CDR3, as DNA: TGTGCCAGCAGCCGCGGCTGGGACAGCTCCTACGAGCAGTACTTC. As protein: CASSRGWDSSYEQYF.

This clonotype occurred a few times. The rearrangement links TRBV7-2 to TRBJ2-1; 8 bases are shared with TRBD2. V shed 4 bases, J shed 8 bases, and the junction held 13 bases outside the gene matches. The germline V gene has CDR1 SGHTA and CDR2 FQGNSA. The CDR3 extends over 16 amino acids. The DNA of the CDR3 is TGTGCCAGCAGCTCACAACGCGCGAGCGGGAGCCATGAGCAGTTCTTC. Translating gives CASSSQRASGSHEQFF. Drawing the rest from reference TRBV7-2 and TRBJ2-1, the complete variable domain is GAGVSQSPSNKVTEKGKDVELRCDPISGHTALYWYRQSLGQGLEFLIYFQGNSAPDKSGLPSDRFSAERTGGSVSTLTIQRTQQEDSAVYLCASSSQRASGSHEQFFGPGTRLTVL.

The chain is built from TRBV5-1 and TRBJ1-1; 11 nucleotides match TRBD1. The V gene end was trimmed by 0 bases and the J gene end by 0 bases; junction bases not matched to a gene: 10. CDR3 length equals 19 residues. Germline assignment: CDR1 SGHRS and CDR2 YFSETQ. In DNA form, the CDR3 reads TGCGCCAGCAGCTTGGGGTGGGCTCCGGGACAGGGGGTGAACACTGAAGCTTTCTTT. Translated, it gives CASSLGWAPGQGVNTEAFF.

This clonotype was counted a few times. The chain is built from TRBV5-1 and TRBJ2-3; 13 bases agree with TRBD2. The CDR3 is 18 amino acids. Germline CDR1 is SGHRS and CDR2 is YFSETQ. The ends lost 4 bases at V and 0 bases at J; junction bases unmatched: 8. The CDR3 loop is CASSAGLAGPKSTDTQYF. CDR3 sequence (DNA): TGCGCCAGCAGCGCGGGACTAGCGGGACCTAAAAGCACAGATACGCAGTATTTT.

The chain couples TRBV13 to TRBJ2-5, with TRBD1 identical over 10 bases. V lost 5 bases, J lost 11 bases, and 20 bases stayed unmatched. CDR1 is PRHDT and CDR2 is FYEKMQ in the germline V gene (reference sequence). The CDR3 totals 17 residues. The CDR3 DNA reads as TGTGCCAGCAGCCCCCTAGGACAGGGGGTCGTTGTCAATGAGCAGTACTTC. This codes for CASSPLGQGVVVNEQYF.

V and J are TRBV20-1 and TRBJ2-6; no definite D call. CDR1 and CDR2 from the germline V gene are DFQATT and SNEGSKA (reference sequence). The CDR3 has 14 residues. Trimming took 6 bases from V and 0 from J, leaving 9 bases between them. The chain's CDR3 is CSAQSSSGANVLTF. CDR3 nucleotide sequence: TGCAGTGCCCAGAGTTCCTCTGGGGCCAACGTCCTGACTTTC.

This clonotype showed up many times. This chain's CDR3 is CASSQGRERVYEQYF. For the CDR3, the DNA is TGCGCCAGCAGCCAAGGGCGGGAGAGGGTCTACGAGCAGTACTTC. This chain joins TRBV4-3 and TRBJ2-7; 7 bases line up with TRBD2. Germline CDR1 and CDR2: LGHNA and YSLEER. The CDR3 totals 15 residues. With V trimmed by 1 base and J by 3 bases, 6 bases remained unmatched.